Presented here are 10 T cell receptor beta chains from one specimen sequenced in a study of T cells in Graves' hyperthyroidism and ophthalmopathy (dated by TCRdb to the late 2010s). The method was multiplex PCR. TCRdb names Illumina HiSeq 2000 as the instrument used. The TCR beta CDR3 regions were amplified from RNA transcripts. The TCR CDR3 was subjected to a first round of RT-PCR using the HTBI primer set and the Qiagen OneStep RT-PCR kit. TCRdb itself trimmed the public reads at Q25 with fastp, ran MiXCR and retained productive beta chains. Identical CDR3 proteins give one entry, which carries the most common genes and DNA. This sample lists 270,000 or so distinct CDR3 sequences; 13% to 15% were detected once. Under 35% of the sample is held by the ten biggest clonotypes. Sequenced: blood. The receptors come from a woman between 50 and 59 years old with Graves' hyperthyroidism that later progressed to Graves' ophthalmopathy.

This clonotype was observed a few times. V gene TRBV20-1 combines with J gene TRBJ2-1; D perhaps matches TRBD2 (5 bases). V was cut by 4 bases and J by 5 bases, with 15 bases left in between. The CDR3 contains 14 residues. Germline V lookup: CDR1 DFQATT, CDR2 SNEGSKA (reference sequence). CDR3 nucleotide sequence: TGCAGTGCTACGGACCCTACGGGGAACAATGAGCAGTTCTTC. It encodes CSATDPTGNNEQFF.

This clonotype has at least ten counts. This chain links TRBV28 with TRBJ2-5; unclear D gene. Germline V lookup: CDR1 MDHEN, CDR2 SYDVKM. The CDR3 runs to 13 residues. The CDR3 loop reads CASTSTPVETQYF. CDR3 bases: TGTGCATCTACCTCGACCCCCGTAGAGACCCAGTACTTC.

This clonotype was detected a few times. The chain joins TRBV24-1 to TRBJ2-1; D perhaps matches TRBD2 (6 bases). Trimming removed 3 bases from V and 0 bases from J, with 17 bases in between. Germline-derived CDR1 and CDR2 are KGHDR and SFDVKD. The CDR3 extends over 18 amino acids. CDR3 loop: CATSDPNPPGGSYNEQFF. CDR3 nucleotides: TGTGCCACCAGTGATCCCAACCCCCCCGGGGGCTCCTACAATGAGCAGTTCTTC.

The genes are TRBV20-1 and TRBJ2-3; 13 bases fit TRBD2. The V gene end was trimmed by 5 bases and the J gene end by 4 bases; junction bases not matched to a gene: 12. This CDR3 has 17 residues. Germline CDR1 reads DFQATT; CDR2 reads SNEGSKA (reference sequence). The CDR3, as DNA: TGCAGTGCTCGACTACTAGCGGGAGGGCCAATGGCAGATACGCAGTATTTT. It encodes CSARLLAGGPMADTQYF.

This clonotype has only a few counts. The V and J genes are TRBV20-1 and TRBJ2-1; 7 positions match TRBD2. This CDR3 region has 13 residues. V trimming: 2 bases; J trimming: 6 bases; junction bases outside the gene matches: 4. Germline CDR1 reads DFQATT; CDR2 reads SNEGSKA (reference sequence). CDR3 sequence reads: CSARRGGGNEQFF. In DNA form, the CDR3 reads TGCAGTGCTAGACGTGGCGGGGGCAATGAGCAGTTCTTC.

This clonotype was seen repeatedly, ten times or more. The DNA of the CDR3 is TGTGCCAGCAGTCCCCGTTTGGGCGGGAGGGCCCCTTATCACTCCTACAATGAGCAGTTCTTC. Its translation: CASSPRLGGRAPYHSYNEQFF. The rearrangement joins TRBV28 to TRBJ2-1; 9 bases fit TRBD2. Trimming removed 5 bases from V and 0 bases from J; junction bases left unmatched: 20. CDR3 length: 21 residues. Germline CDR1 and CDR2: MDHEN and SYDVKM.

The table lists this clonotype with many counts. This sequence joins TRBV20-1 and TRBJ2-7; TRBD1 is a possible D gene (6 bases). The V end was cut by 0 bases, the J end by 3 bases, with 12 bases between. There are 14 residues in the CDR3. Germline lookup yields CDR1 DFQATT and CDR2 SNEGSKA (reference sequence). The CDR3 sequence is CSARDRTAYYEQYF. The CDR3 DNA reads as TGCAGTGCTAGAGATCGGACAGCCTACTACGAGCAGTACTTC.

This clonotype was counted only a few times. CDR3 in amino acids: CASSLDGWADYGYTF. CDR3 bases: TGTGCCAGCAGCTTAGATGGTTGGGCGGACTATGGCTACACCTTC. The chain links TRBV7-9 to TRBJ1-2; D call uncertain. Germline CDR1 and CDR2: SEHNR and FQNEAQ (reference sequence). The germline V and J ends were trimmed by 1 base and 3 bases, with 12 bases remaining between them. The CDR3 is 15 residues long.

This clonotype has ten or more counts. The V and J genes are TRBV20-1 and TRBJ2-1; 10 bases match TRBD2. Germline CDR1 and CDR2: DFQATT and SNEGSKA (reference sequence). The V segment lost 5 bases and the J segment 5 bases; nucleotides outside the gene matches: 9. The CDR3 is 15 residues long. This chain's CDR3 is CSARAGGTGNNEQFF. CDR3 bases: TGCAGTGCTCGAGCGGGAGGGACCGGCAACAATGAGCAGTTCTTC.

This clonotype was counted at least ten times. Here the CDR3 reads CASSLVSGGGWGTEAFF. In nucleotides, the CDR3 is TGTGCCAGCAGCTTAGTGTCAGGGGGCGGTTGGGGCACTGAAGCTTTCTTT. The rearrangement joins TRBV7-2 to TRBJ1-1; TRBD1 aligns across 8 bases. After removal of 1 base from V and 4 bases from J, the junction contained 11 bases not matched to a gene. Germline CDR1 and CDR2: SGHTA and FQGNSA. This CDR3 region has 17 residues.